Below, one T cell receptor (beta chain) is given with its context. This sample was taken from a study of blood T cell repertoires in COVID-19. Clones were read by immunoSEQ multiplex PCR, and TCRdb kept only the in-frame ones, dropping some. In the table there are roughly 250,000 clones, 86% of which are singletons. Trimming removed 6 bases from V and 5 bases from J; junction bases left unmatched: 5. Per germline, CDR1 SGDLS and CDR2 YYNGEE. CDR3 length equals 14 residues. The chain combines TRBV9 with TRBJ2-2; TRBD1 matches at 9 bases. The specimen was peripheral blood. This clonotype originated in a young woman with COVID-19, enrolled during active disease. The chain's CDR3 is CASTLDRGTGELFF. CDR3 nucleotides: TGTGCCAGCACCCTCGACAGGGGGACCGGGGAGCTGTTTTTT.